A selection of T cell receptor beta chains follows, all from one sample in a study of blood T cell repertoires in COVID-19. TCRdb's table, derived via immunoSEQ multiplex PCR, lists solely in-frame clones and lacks some. Of 140,000 or so clones listed, about 80% are singletons. Sequencing was carried out using peripheral blood. The receptors shown here come from a human donor in a cohort sampled during active COVID-19. Both conserved end residues are part of each CDR3. D genes are given only for firm matches. Where a row states a size, it is once, few, many or the class of an expanded clone; other rows omit it.

CASSLELAGYNEQFF	TGCGCCAGCAGCTTGGAACTAGCGGGATACAATGAGCAGTTCTTC	.	TRBV5-1	TRBD2	TRBJ2-1
CASMRSSYNSPLHF	TGTGCCAGCATGAGGAGCTCCTATAATTCACCCCTCCACTTT	.	TRBV28	.	TRBJ1-6
CASSLTSGGVEQYF	TGCGCCAGCAGCTTGACGAGCGGGGGGGTTGAGCAGTACTTC	.	TRBV5-1	TRBD2	TRBJ2-7
CASSQVLKESSAGGGHQPQHF	TGCGCCAGCAGCCAAGTATTGAAGGAGTCCTCGGCAGGGGGCGGACATCAGCCCCAGCATTTT	few	TRBV4-1	TRBD1	TRBJ1-5
CASSQLTDTQYF	TGTGCCAGCAGCCAGCTCACAGATACGCAGTATTTT	.	TRBV7-8	.	TRBJ2-3
CASSRQGFTDTQYF	TGTGCCAGCAGTCGGCAGGGATTCACAGATACGCAGTATTTT	.	TRBV6-5	.	TRBJ2-3
CASSLAIGTGEYNEQFF	TGTGCCAGCAGCTTAGCGATCGGGACAGGGGAATACAATGAGCAGTTCTTC	.	TRBV7-9	TRBD1	TRBJ2-1
CASSDPNTEAFF	TGCGCCAGCAGTGATCCAAACACTGAAGCTTTCTTT	.	TRBV10-1	.	TRBJ1-1
CASSSGSYEQYF	TGTGCCAGCAGCTCGGGAAGCTACGAGCAGTACTTC	.	TRBV11-3	.	TRBJ2-7
CASSLAREGGKNIQYF	TGTGCCAGCAGCTTAGCCAGGGAGGGGGGCAAAAACATTCAGTACTTC	.	TRBV7-8	.	TRBJ2-4
CASSAPGSEKLFF	TGCGCCAGCAGTGCTCCAGGAAGTGAAAAACTGTTTTTT	.	TRBV10-1	.	TRBJ1-4
CASSSIRGGYTF	TGTGCCAGCAGCTCCATCAGAGGTGGCTACACCTTC	few	TRBV9	.	TRBJ1-2
CASSLSLTGSSYNSPLHF	TGTGCCAGCAGTTTATCGTTGACAGGGAGCTCCTATAATTCACCCCTCCACTTT	.	TRBV27	TRBD1	TRBJ1-6
CASSSRTANNSPLHF	TGTGCCAGCAGCTCGCGGACAGCAAATAATTCACCCCTCCACTTT	few	TRBV11-3	.	TRBJ1-6
CASRTQGEGPVEQYF	TGCGCCAGCAGGACACAGGGGGAGGGTCCGGTCGAGCAGTACTTC	.	TRBV23-1	.	TRBJ2-7
CASSPTQGRNQPQHF	TGTGCCAGCTCACCCACACAGGGTCGCAATCAGCCCCAGCATTTT	.	TRBV18	.	TRBJ1-5
CASSLALPSSYNEQFF	TGTGCCAGCAGCTTAGCTCTACCTAGCTCCTACAATGAGCAGTTCTTC	.	TRBV7-2	.	TRBJ2-1
CASSPAPGLSNQPQHF	TGTGCCAGTAGTCCAGCCCCAGGGTTGAGCAATCAGCCCCAGCATTTT	.	TRBV19	.	TRBJ1-5
CASSLGGTGGSEQYF	TGTGCCAGCAGCTTAGGGGGGACAGGGGGCTCCGAGCAGTACTTC	once	TRBV7-9	TRBD1	TRBJ2-7
CASSLTGFYGYTF	TGCGCCAGCAGCTTGACAGGGTTCTATGGCTACACCTTC	once	TRBV5-1	.	TRBJ1-2
CASSLSAAMDTQYF	TGTGCCAGCAGCTTAAGCGCCGCCATGGATACGCAGTATTTT	.	TRBV7-9	.	TRBJ2-3
CASSLMGQPTDTQYF	TGTGCCAGCAGCTTAATGGGACAGCCCACAGATACGCAGTATTTT	.	TRBV11-2	TRBD1	TRBJ2-3
CASSSENIQYF	TGCGCCAGCAGCTCCGAAAACATTCAGTACTTC	.	TRBV5-1	.	TRBJ2-4
CASSLDWAGKATEAFF	TGTGCCAGCAGCTTAGATTGGGCAGGGAAGGCCACTGAAGCTTTCTTT	.	TRBV11-2	.	TRBJ1-1
CASSQGTGRNEQFF	TGTGCCAGCAGCCAGGGGACAGGGCGCAATGAGCAGTTCTTC	.	TRBV7-2	TRBD1	TRBJ2-1
CASSAVMVRDRGTDTQYF	TGCGCCAGCAGCGCCGTTATGGTGCGGGACAGGGGTACAGATACGCAGTATTTT	once	TRBV4-1	TRBD1	TRBJ2-3
CASRGTGTGEDTEAFF	TGTGCCAGTAGAGGTACCGGGACAGGGGAGGACACTGAAGCTTTCTTT	.	TRBV19	TRBD1	TRBJ1-1
CASSLPRVSNQPQHF	TGTGCCAGCAGTTTACCCAGGGTTAGCAATCAGCCCCAGCATTTT	.	TRBV28	.	TRBJ1-5
CASKQGQYTDTQYF	TGCGCCAGCAAACAGGGGCAATACACAGATACGCAGTATTTT	.	TRBV4-1	TRBD1	TRBJ2-3
CASSRADYSNQPQHF	TGTGCCAGTAGTAGAGCAGACTATAGCAATCAGCCCCAGCATTTT	.	TRBV19	.	TRBJ1-5
CASSEPASSYEQYF	TGTGCCAGCAGTGAACCTGCCAGCTCCTACGAGCAGTACTTC	few	TRBV6-1	.	TRBJ2-7
CASSPGQGTRTNEKLFF	TGTGCCAGTAGTCCGGGACAGGGGACGAGGACTAATGAAAAACTGTTTTTT	.	TRBV19	TRBD1	TRBJ1-4
CASSPQGQETQYF	TGTGCCAGTAGTCCACAGGGCCAAGAGACCCAGTACTTC	.	TRBV19	.	TRBJ2-5
CASSPESNQETQYF	TGTGCCAGCAGCCCCGAGTCCAACCAAGAGACCCAGTACTTC	.	TRBV11-3	.	TRBJ2-5
CASWGAGDEKLFF	TGTGCCAGTTGGGGGGCGGGAGATGAAAAACTGTTTTTT	.	TRBV7-9	.	TRBJ1-4
CASSPGQYSNQPQHF	TGTGCCAGCAGCCCCGGACAGTATAGCAATCAGCCCCAGCATTTT	.	TRBV7-9	.	TRBJ1-5
CSVGFGGVSTGELFF	TGCAGCGTGGGATTTGGGGGGGTCAGCACCGGGGAGCTGTTTTTT	.	TRBV29-1	TRBD2	TRBJ2-2
CATSRTGGTYNEQFF	TGTGCCACCAGTCGGACGGGGGGGACCTACAATGAGCAGTTCTTC	.	TRBV24-1	TRBD2	TRBJ2-1
CASSLYGRGLNGYTF	TGTGCCAGCAGTTTATATGGCAGGGGCCTAAATGGCTACACCTTC	.	TRBV28	.	TRBJ1-2
CASSQPGTGGSFTGELFF	TGTGCCAGCAGCCAACCCGGGACAGGGGGAAGTTTCACCGGGGAGCTGTTTTTT	.	TRBV11-2	TRBD1	TRBJ2-2
CASSLGYEAENSPLHF	TGTGCCAGCAGCTTGGGTTATGAGGCAGAGAATTCACCCCTCCACTTT	.	TRBV7-9	.	TRBJ1-6
CASSSGQPNTGELFF	TGTGCCAGCAGCTCGGGACAACCGAACACCGGGGAGCTGTTTTTT	.	TRBV5-5	.	TRBJ2-2
CASSLGGSSYNSPLHF	TGCGCCAGCAGCTTGGGTGGCAGCTCCTATAATTCACCCCTCCACTTT	.	TRBV5-1	.	TRBJ1-6
CASSKKRRGSYEQYF	TGTGCCAGCAGCAAAAAGAGGCGGGGTTCCTACGAGCAGTACTTC	.	TRBV21-1	.	TRBJ2-7
CASSLYVRDSEAFF	TGTGCCAGCAGCTTATATGTCAGGGATTCTGAAGCTTTCTTT	.	TRBV7-2	.	TRBJ1-1
CASGIGVNEQFF	TGCGCCAGCGGAATAGGGGTTAATGAGCAGTTCTTC	.	TRBV5-1	.	TRBJ2-1
CASSLWQGGHYEQYF	TGTGCCAGCAGTTTATGGCAGGGAGGACACTACGAGCAGTACTTC	.	TRBV27	.	TRBJ2-7
CSARRDSPLHF	TGCAGTGCCCGCAGGGATTCACCCCTCCACTTT	.	TRBV20-1	.	TRBJ1-6
CASRLGTGGTSGANVLTF	TGTGCCAGCAGACTAGGGACAGGCGGAACATCTGGGGCCAACGTCCTGACTTTC	few	TRBV2	TRBD1	TRBJ2-6
CASSLAGKNTEAFF	TGTGCCAGCAGCTTAGCGGGCAAGAACACTGAAGCTTTCTTT	once	TRBV11-1	.	TRBJ1-1
CASSPGGGANEKLFF	TGTGCCAGCAGCCCCGGAGGGGGGGCTAATGAAAAACTGTTTTTT	.	TRBV28	.	TRBJ1-4
CASSPEGRRETQYF	TGTGCCAGTAGTCCTGAGGGGAGGAGAGAGACCCAGTACTTC	.	TRBV19	.	TRBJ2-5
CASGIGTGRMNTEAFF	TGTGCTAGTGGCATCGGGACAGGGAGGATGAACACTGAAGCTTTCTTT	.	TRBV12-5	TRBD1	TRBJ1-1
CATSDIGADETQYF	TGTGCCACCAGTGATATAGGGGCGGACGAGACCCAGTACTTC	.	TRBV24-1	.	TRBJ2-5
CSVEGLAGGQSTDTQYF	TGCAGCGTTGAAGGACTAGCGGGGGGGCAATCGACAGATACGCAGTATTTT	.	TRBV29-1	TRBD2	TRBJ2-3
CASRPQPGKGNQPQHF	TGTGCCAGTAGGCCCCAACCGGGTAAAGGCAATCAGCCCCAGCATTTT	.	TRBV19	.	TRBJ1-5